This TCR beta chain was retrieved from a study of control samples from healthy donors and cancer patients. This CDR3 has 16 residues. The trim removed 1 base at V and 7 bases at J, leaving 7 bases unmatched. Germline CDR1 and CDR2: LGHNT and FRNRAP. Assay: immunoSEQ multiplex PCR; the TCRdb copy retains only in-frame clones and omits some. In the table there are 100,000 to 150,000 clones, 75% to 95% of which are singletons. The specimen was blood. This chain connects TRBV12-5 to TRBJ2-2; 9 positions agree with TRBD1. The origin of this receptor is a man younger than 30 in good health. The CDR3 is CASGLANTGGIGELFF. CDR3 DNA sequence: TGTGCTAGTGGTTTGGCCAATACAGGGGGCATCGGGGAGCTGTTTTTT.